The source of this T cell receptor beta chain is a study of T cells expressing NK-cell markers. Study-wide context: In sorted CD3+CD56+NKG2C+, CD3+CD56+NKG2C- and CD3+CD56-NKG2C+ T cells, TCR beta repertoires were obtained.

About this clonotype itself: Its antigen is currently unknown.

Study-wide results and limits: The leading position in the CD3+CD56-NKG2C+ fraction of several donors also went to these clonotypes. Whether expanded NKG2C+ T cell clones were HCMV specific stayed uncertain.

The CDR3 spans 14 residues. TCRdb reprocessed the 5' RACE reads, keeping one entry per CDR3 protein, no DNA. This sample carries about 460,000 distinct CDR3 sequences, with more than 1.4% going to the ten biggest clones. The sequence was collected from a woman between 45 and 65 years old in good health. Sequencing was done on a sample of blood T cells: a sorted CD56 or NKG2C T cell subset, CD4+ or CD8+ T cells, or bulk PBMC T cells (not recorded which). The gene calls are TRBV12-3 or TRBV12-4 and TRBJ1-2. The CDR3 region is CASSLGGSTYGYTF.